Listed below are T cell receptor beta chains from one sample, sequenced in a study of T cells in Graves' hyperthyroidism and ophthalmopathy. One entry per CDR3 protein results from TCRdb running MiXCR on the multiplex PCR reads. The profile shows 390,000 or so distinct CDR3 sequences, roughly 14% of them singletons. Specimen: blood. Receptors were obtained from a man between 18 and 29 years old with Graves' ophthalmopathy. Both conserved end residues are part of each CDR3. D genes are given only for firm matches. The size entry is marked missing in some rows and otherwise reads once, few, many or a size class.

v_gene: TRBV7-2
abundance: many
d_gene: TRBD1
j_gene: TRBJ1-1
CDR3aa: CASALRPGGYTEAFF
CDR3nt: TGTGCCAGCGCCCTTAGACCAGGGGGCTACACTGAAGCTTTCTTT

v_gene: TRBV5-1
abundance: NA
d_gene: TRBD1
j_gene: TRBJ1-2
CDR3aa: CASSPGTGAAGGYTF
CDR3nt: TGCGCCAGCAGCCCGGGGACAGGGGCCGCGGGGGGCTACACCTTC

v_gene: TRBV7-2
abundance: many
d_gene: TRBD1
j_gene: TRBJ1-1
CDR3aa: CASSLDRGQNTEAFF
CDR3nt: TGTGCCAGCAGCTTAGATAGGGGGCAGAACACTGAAGCTTTCTTT

v_gene: TRBV15
abundance: few
d_gene: NA
j_gene: TRBJ2-2
CDR3aa: CATSGYSNTGELFF
CDR3nt: TGTGCCACCAGCGGCTACTCGAACACCGGGGAGCTGTTTTTT

v_gene: TRBV12-3/TRBV12-4
abundance: NA
d_gene: TRBD2
j_gene: TRBJ2-2
CDR3aa: CASNLAGLNGELFF
CDR3nt: TGTGCCAGCAATTTAGCGGGACTCAACGGGGAGCTGTTTTTT

v_gene: TRBV2
abundance: many
d_gene: NA
j_gene: TRBJ1-2
CDR3aa: CASSDTVPGRYGYTF
CDR3nt: TGTGCCAGCAGTGATACTGTTCCCGGGCGCTATGGCTACACCTTC

v_gene: TRBV4-1
abundance: many
d_gene: NA
j_gene: TRBJ2-7
CDR3aa: CASSQVGGQRTYEQYF
CDR3nt: TGCGCCAGCAGCCAAGTGGGTGGACAGCGGACCTACGAGCAGTACTTC

v_gene: TRBV10-3
abundance: many
d_gene: TRBD1
j_gene: TRBJ2-7
CDR3aa: CAIKGQGGREQYF
CDR3nt: TGTGCCATCAAGGGACAGGGGGGTCGCGAGCAGTACTTC

v_gene: TRBV12-3/TRBV12-4
abundance: many
d_gene: NA
j_gene: TRBJ2-2
CDR3aa: CASSPYLGGLGPRELFF
CDR3nt: TGTGCCAGCAGTCCCTATCTTGGGGGCTTGGGGCCCCGGGAGCTGTTTTTT

v_gene: TRBV30
abundance: many
d_gene: TRBD2
j_gene: TRBJ2-7
CDR3aa: CACGLAGVFDEQYF
CDR3nt: TGTGCCTGTGGACTAGCGGGAGTCTTCGACGAGCAGTACTTC

v_gene: TRBV5-1
abundance: many
d_gene: NA
j_gene: TRBJ2-7
CDR3aa: CASSLVPGSYEQYF
CDR3nt: TGCGCCAGCAGCTTGGTCCCAGGCAGCTACGAGCAGTACTTC

v_gene: TRBV30
abundance: many
d_gene: NA
j_gene: TRBJ1-2
CDR3aa: CAWSGVGVGYTF
CDR3nt: TGTGCCTGGAGTGGTGTGGGGGTTGGCTACACCTTC

v_gene: TRBV25-1
abundance: NA
d_gene: NA
j_gene: TRBJ2-3
CDR3aa: CASSEFTGVSTDTQYF
CDR3nt: TGTGCCAGCAGTGAATTTACGGGAGTTAGTACAGATACGCAGTATTTT

v_gene: TRBV6-6
abundance: many
d_gene: NA
j_gene: TRBJ1-5
CDR3aa: CASSYDSNQPQHF
CDR3nt: TGTGCCAGCAGTTACGATAGCAATCAGCCCCAGCATTTT

v_gene: TRBV11-1
abundance: NA
d_gene: TRBD1
j_gene: TRBJ1-1
CDR3aa: CASSLTGWFAEAFF
CDR3nt: TGTGCCAGCAGCTTGACAGGGTGGTTTGCTGAAGCTTTCTTT

v_gene: TRBV4-1
abundance: many
d_gene: NA
j_gene: TRBJ2-1
CDR3aa: CASSLPGFNEQFF
CDR3nt: TGCGCCAGCAGCTTGCCGGGGTTTAATGAGCAGTTCTTC

v_gene: TRBV3-1
abundance: many
d_gene: NA
j_gene: TRBJ2-1
CDR3aa: CASSRGGMNEQFF
CDR3nt: TGTGCCAGCAGCCGGGGGGGCATGAATGAGCAGTTCTTC

v_gene: TRBV19
abundance: few
d_gene: TRBD1
j_gene: TRBJ1-1
CDR3aa: CASSRTGGESEAFF
CDR3nt: TGTGCCAGTAGTCGGACAGGGGGCGAAAGTGAAGCTTTCTTT

v_gene: TRBV20-1
abundance: many
d_gene: TRBD1
j_gene: TRBJ2-7
CDR3aa: CSARDPTGTYEQYF
CDR3nt: TGCAGTGCTAGAGACCCGACAGGGACCTACGAGCAGTACTTC

v_gene: TRBV5-4
abundance: few
d_gene: NA
j_gene: TRBJ2-3
CDR3aa: CASSLEVAAADTQYF
CDR3nt: TGTGCCAGCAGCTTGGAGGTGGCGGCAGCAGATACGCAGTATTTT

v_gene: TRBV9
abundance: many
d_gene: NA
j_gene: TRBJ2-5
CDR3aa: CASSGSGYQETQYF
CDR3nt: TGTGCCAGCAGCGGATCGGGGTACCAAGAGACCCAGTACTTC

v_gene: TRBV18
abundance: many
d_gene: NA
j_gene: TRBJ2-1
CDR3aa: CASSPGRVNEQFF
CDR3nt: TGTGCCAGCTCACCAGGCCGGGTCAATGAGCAGTTCTTC

v_gene: TRBV11-1
abundance: few
d_gene: TRBD1
j_gene: TRBJ1-3
CDR3aa: CASSTGQEDSGNTIYF
CDR3nt: TGTGCCAGCAGCACGGGACAGGAAGACTCTGGAAACACCATATATTTT

v_gene: TRBV4-1
abundance: NA
d_gene: NA
j_gene: TRBJ2-3
CDR3aa: CASSQENRPATDTQYF
CDR3nt: TGCGCCAGCAGCCAAGAGAACAGGCCCGCCACAGATACGCAGTATTTT

v_gene: TRBV5-5
abundance: many
d_gene: TRBD1
j_gene: TRBJ1-5
CDR3aa: CASSLASDRGQPQHF
CDR3nt: TGTGCCAGCAGCTTGGCATCGGACAGGGGGCAACCCCAGCATTTT

v_gene: TRBV7-9
abundance: many
d_gene: NA
j_gene: TRBJ2-7
CDR3aa: CASSYPGVDYEQYF
CDR3nt: TGTGCCAGCAGCTACCCGGGGGTTGACTACGAGCAGTACTTC

v_gene: TRBV20-1
abundance: many
d_gene: NA
j_gene: TRBJ1-1
CDR3aa: CSAKGASNTEAFF
CDR3nt: TGCAGTGCTAAAGGGGCCAGTAACACTGAAGCTTTCTTT

v_gene: TRBV12-3/TRBV12-4
abundance: many
d_gene: TRBD1
j_gene: TRBJ1-2
CDR3aa: CASSWTGGGYTF
CDR3nt: TGTGCCAGCAGTTGGACAGGGGGTGGCTACACCTTC

v_gene: TRBV7-8
abundance: many
d_gene: NA
j_gene: TRBJ2-7
CDR3aa: CASSLGGRGSYEQYF
CDR3nt: TGTGCCAGCAGCTTAGGGGGGCGGGGCTCCTACGAGCAGTACTTC

v_gene: TRBV3-1
abundance: many
d_gene: NA
j_gene: TRBJ1-5
CDR3aa: CASSQDRSESSSNQPQHF
CDR3nt: TGTGCCAGCAGCCAAGATCGTTCGGAGTCTTCTAGCAATCAGCCCCAGCATTTT

v_gene: TRBV30
abundance: many
d_gene: NA
j_gene: TRBJ2-7
CDR3aa: CATAGRGLFGSEQYF
CDR3nt: TGTGCCACGGCGGGGCGGGGGCTCTTCGGGTCCGAGCAGTACTTC

v_gene: TRBV7-7
abundance: many
d_gene: NA
j_gene: TRBJ2-1
CDR3aa: CASSLAISSEQFF
CDR3nt: TGTGCTAGCAGCTTAGCTATAAGTAGTGAGCAGTTCTTC

v_gene: TRBV7-2
abundance: few
d_gene: NA
j_gene: TRBJ2-5
CDR3aa: CASSPLAQETQYF
CDR3nt: TGTGCCAGCAGCCCCCTGGCCCAAGAGACCCAGTACTTC

v_gene: TRBV7-2
abundance: once
d_gene: TRBD1
j_gene: TRBJ2-3
CDR3aa: CASSTEGQATSTDTQYF
CDR3nt: TGTGCCAGCAGCACCGAGGGACAGGCAACTAGCACAGATACGCAGTATTTT

v_gene: TRBV6-2/TRBV6-3
abundance: many
d_gene: NA
j_gene: TRBJ2-2
CDR3aa: CASRSGQLIGELFF
CDR3nt: TGTGCCAGCAGAAGTGGACAATTAATCGGGGAGCTGTTTTTT

v_gene: TRBV5-6
abundance: NA
d_gene: TRBD1
j_gene: TRBJ2-3
CDR3aa: CASSSRRDRGSDTQYF
CDR3nt: TGTGCCAGCAGCTCCCGGAGGGACAGGGGGTCAGATACGCAGTATTTT

v_gene: TRBV5-1
abundance: few
d_gene: NA
j_gene: TRBJ2-2
CDR3aa: CASSGSSTLNTGELFF
CDR3nt: TGCGCCAGCAGCGGATCATCTACCTTGAACACCGGGGAGCTGTTTTTT

v_gene: TRBV6-1
abundance: few
d_gene: TRBD1
j_gene: TRBJ1-3
CDR3aa: CASKGQGRADTIYF
CDR3nt: TGTGCCAGCAAAGGACAGGGAAGGGCCGACACCATATATTTT

v_gene: TRBV29-1
abundance: many
d_gene: NA
j_gene: TRBJ1-5
CDR3aa: CSVEQGGNQPQHF
CDR3nt: TGCAGCGTTGAACAGGGTGGCAATCAGCCCCAGCATTTT

v_gene: TRBV15
abundance: many
d_gene: NA
j_gene: TRBJ1-5
CDR3aa: CATSRDREGDWAQPQHF
CDR3nt: TGTGCCACCAGCAGAGATCGAGAGGGGGACTGGGCTCAGCCCCAGCATTTT

v_gene: TRBV10-3
abundance: many
d_gene: TRBD2
j_gene: TRBJ2-5
CDR3aa: CAISGTSAIEETQYF
CDR3nt: TGTGCCATCAGTGGTACTAGCGCGATAGAAGAGACCCAGTACTTC

v_gene: TRBV7-2
abundance: few
d_gene: NA
j_gene: TRBJ1-3
CDR3aa: CASSLLATPQNTIYF
CDR3nt: TGTGCCAGCAGCTTATTAGCCACCCCACAAAACACCATATATTTT

v_gene: TRBV5-1
abundance: many
d_gene: TRBD1
j_gene: TRBJ2-1
CDR3aa: CASSLAGTGNEQFF
CDR3nt: TGCGCCAGCAGCTTGGCCGGGACAGGGAATGAGCAGTTCTTC

v_gene: TRBV19
abundance: NA
d_gene: NA
j_gene: TRBJ2-7
CDR3aa: CASSWTKSSAYEQYF
CDR3nt: TGTGCCAGTAGTTGGACTAAATCATCCGCTTACGAGCAGTACTTC

v_gene: TRBV5-1
abundance: many
d_gene: TRBD2
j_gene: TRBJ2-3
CDR3aa: CASSLGTSELDTQYF
CDR3nt: TGCGCCAGCAGCTTGGGGACTAGCGAATTAGATACGCAGTATTTT

v_gene: TRBV11-1
abundance: many
d_gene: NA
j_gene: TRBJ1-2
CDR3aa: CASGYREGYTF
CDR3nt: TGTGCCAGCGGGTACAGGGAAGGCTACACCTTC

v_gene: TRBV6-1
abundance: NA
d_gene: TRBD2
j_gene: TRBJ2-7
CDR3aa: CASLAAEKLEQYF
CDR3nt: TGTGCCAGCCTAGCGGCCGAAAAACTTGAGCAGTACTTC

v_gene: TRBV12-3/TRBV12-4
abundance: many
d_gene: NA
j_gene: TRBJ1-1
CDR3aa: CASTSGAKTEAFF
CDR3nt: TGTGCCAGCACCTCTGGGGCGAAAACTGAAGCTTTCTTT

v_gene: TRBV19
abundance: once
d_gene: NA
j_gene: TRBJ2-7
CDR3aa: CASSIRARSSYEQYF
CDR3nt: TGTGCCAGTAGTATCAGGGCGAGGAGCTCCTACGAGCAGTACTTC

v_gene: TRBV15
abundance: many
d_gene: TRBD2
j_gene: TRBJ2-1
CDR3aa: CATSRDSGRVYNEQFF
CDR3nt: TGTGCCACCAGCAGAGATAGCGGGAGGGTGTACAATGAGCAGTTCTTC

v_gene: TRBV5-1
abundance: NA
d_gene: NA
j_gene: TRBJ1-1
CDR3aa: CASSPDGLYTEAFF
CDR3nt: TGCGCCAGCAGCCCGGATGGGCTGTACACTGAAGCTTTCTTT

v_gene: TRBV6-1
abundance: many
d_gene: TRBD2
j_gene: TRBJ2-3
CDR3aa: CASSGGLVGIDTQYF
CDR3nt: TGTGCCAGCAGTGGCGGACTAGTAGGTATAGATACGCAGTATTTT

v_gene: TRBV5-1
abundance: many
d_gene: NA
j_gene: TRBJ1-1
CDR3aa: CASGTGADNTEAFF
CDR3nt: TGCGCCAGCGGTACGGGGGCGGACAACACTGAAGCTTTCTTT

v_gene: TRBV27
abundance: many
d_gene: TRBD2
j_gene: TRBJ2-3
CDR3aa: CASKPGLAGAGTDTQYF
CDR3nt: TGTGCCAGCAAACCGGGACTAGCGGGAGCAGGCACAGATACGCAGTATTTT

v_gene: TRBV7-2
abundance: many
d_gene: TRBD2
j_gene: TRBJ2-3
CDR3aa: CASSLGWASGGAAQYF
CDR3nt: TGTGCCAGCAGCTTAGGGTGGGCTAGCGGGGGGGCTGCGCAGTATTTT